This record covers a single T cell receptor (beta chain). The sample originates from a study of cytomegalovirus exposure and HLA in healthy donors. The CDR3 is 14 residues long. Germline V gene sequence: CDR1 SQVTM, CDR2 ANQGSEA. The V and J ends lost 2 bases and 2 bases respectively, with 11 bases between them. Primers for the PCR totalled 60 Vbeta and 13 Jbeta. Some clones are missing from TCRdb's copy, which holds only in-frame ones; the method was immunoSEQ multiplex PCR. The sample consists of approximately 140,000 clones, approximately 80% of them appearing once. The chain employs TRBV29-1 and TRBJ2-3, with D perhaps matching TRBD2 (6 bases). The source of this sequence is a woman in her forties or fifties in good health and CMV-seropositive. Sequencing was performed on PBMCs. CDR3 protein: CSVERELLTDTQYF. The CDR3, as DNA: TGCAGCGTTGAACGGGAGTTACTCACAGATACGCAGTATTTT.